This TCR beta chain appears in the sequencing data of a study of shared clonotypes between healthy human individuals (dated by TCRdb to about 2020). Regarding the research as a whole: The cohort included three men and a couple of women between 18 and 49 years of age. Per donor, three plates each were used for CD4 naive and CD4 memory, two for CD8 naive, and one for CD8 memory. To estimate repertoire size and how much clonotypes are shared between individuals, the study performed deep sequencing of blood TCR repertoires from a few healthy adults. Different laboratories and diverse techniques were used to prepare libraries and sequence TCR repertoires, to increase sequencing depth and limit assay-specific biases. Leukapheresis yielded between about 0.9 and 9.5 billion PBMCs per donor. Overall study results and their limits: Sampling was limited to blood, and TCR repertoires in tissue likely differ from TCR repertoires in blood. The small number of donors limited the genetic and exposure-history diversity represented. Based on pairwise subsampling, the degree of clonotype sharing among donors was expected to be affected by sequencing depth. Rarefaction of sorted-subset datasets indicated incomplete sequencing despite the large sequencing depth. Estimated clonotype richness was generally larger for naive than for memory subsets. When four donors were compared, the shared fraction of clonotypes was 5% to 6.5% for naive CD4, 3.5% to 4% for naive CD8, roughly 2.5% for memory CD4, and 0.35% to 0.4% for memory CD8. Compared with non-shared clonotypes, clonotypes shared by all four sorted-subset donors had higher generation probabilities.

For the CD8 naive samples, CD45RO-negative cells were positively selected for CCR7, yielding a CD45RA+CCR7+ population from which TemRA cells were excluded. Donors were healthy HIV-negative adults with no recently reported acute infections or vaccinations. Only Caucasian adults living in Nashville, Tennessee, USA were represented among the donors. Blood was collected by leukapheresis, and PBMCs were isolated by Ficoll-Histopaque density gradient centrifugation and then cryopreserved in liquid nitrogen vapor phase. Purity and quantity of every magnetically sorted T cell population were checked by analytical flow cytometry. From each sorted fraction, genomic DNA was isolated and quantified by UV absorbance on a Nanodrop 2000c. Looking up the germline V gene yields CDR1 SGDLS and CDR2 YYNGEE. The CDR3 covers 15 residues, taking in both the cysteine and the phenylalanine. The entry retains the CDR3 DNA only, 45 bases that are in frame from base 1. The junction shows trimming of 0 bases on V and 2 bases on J, plus 10 bases between the germline ends.

Using the deep immunoSEQ assay, TCR CDR3 regions were amplified from genomic DNA by multiplex PCR. For each cell subset, the extracted genomic DNA was distributed evenly across all wells of several immunoSEQ 96-well plates, and each plate served as one replicate. For sorted subsets, 150 to 250 ng of genomic DNA, equivalent to around 31,000 T cell genomes, went into each replicate PCR. The purified libraries were quantified using a Qubit 3.0 fluorometer, sized with a Bioanalyzer 2100, and then quantified again using the KAPA Library Quantification kit. Every immunoSEQ 96-well plate was sequenced on a dedicated single-read 150-cycle Illumina NextSeq 550 flow cell. For the original study's pipeline: Because only junctional sequences without quality scores were contained in the immunoSEQ output, filtering matching that applied to full-length reads could not be performed. Sequences were annotated with PyIR, a Python wrapper for IgBLAST v1.9, and V/J genes and CDR3 were assigned using IMGT germline references. Any read was removed if the V/J assignment was weak (E-value above 1e-6), the CDR3 was missing, or the read contained stop codons, out-of-frame junctions, or ambiguous translated residues. A V3J clonotype was defined by an identical inferred V gene, J gene, and CDR3 amino acid sequence. To compute the percentage overlap between repertoires, the number of shared unique clonotypes was divided by the size of the smaller repertoire. Richness of each repertoire was evaluated using RTK rarefaction, the Chao1 estimator, and Recon v2.1 estimates of unobserved clonotypes. OLGA was used to compute generation probabilities for all TCRbeta clonotypes that the gDNA method yielded from several donors. TCRdb took this table from immuneACCESS and kept in-frame rearrangements with V and J called. Such tables lack part of the clones; where checked against another copy, unresolved V genes explain under half of the gap, and the rest is unexplained. That table is the source of V, J and clone size, and D and trimming were worked out from the DNA. For this sample there are around 2,000,000 clones; about 94% appear just once. The top ten hold more than 0.95% of the sample.

A single count supports this clone. Its antigen is currently not known. No per-base quality is available; no much larger clone lies one base away. Material for sequencing was naive CD8+ T cells sorted from blood. This sample's cell subset or site label indicates: CD45RA+CCR7+. The receptor was derived from a man younger than 35 in good health. The sequence joins TRBV9 to TRBJ2-3; no D gene call is confident. The CDR3 reads CASSVEGFTTDTQYF. Read as DNA, the sequence is TGTGCCAGCAGCGTAGAAGGCTTTACCACAGATACGCAGTATTTT. The CDR3 plus the reference TRBV9 and TRBJ2-3 genes for the other parts give the full variable domain: DSGVTQTPKHLITATGQRVTLRCSPRSGDLSVYWYQQSLDQGLQFLIQYYNGEERAKGNILERFSAQQFPDLHSELNLSSLELGDSALYFCASSVEGFTTDTQYFGPGTRLTVL.